This TCR beta chain was obtained from a study of blood T cells in healthy people across ages. It was with a sample-barcoded 5' primer and a J-beta primer mix that a second PCR of roughly 7 to 12 cycles was run. TCRdb re-derived calls from the 5' RACE reads in MiXCR, one entry per CDR3 protein. The repertoire holds 660,000 or so distinct CDR3 sequences, 45% to 65% seen once, with over 30% in the top ten. Trimming pared 4 bases from V and 0 bases from J, leaving 13 bases between. Germline CDR1 SGDLS, CDR2 YYNGEE. There are 15 residues in the CDR3. Sequenced input: blood. The sequence came from a man aged 60 to 75 in good health. The chain employs TRBV9 and TRBJ1-1; D ambiguous. This CDR3 is CASSLGSGMNTEAFF. CDR3 nucleotides: TGTGCCAGCAGCCTAGGGTCGGGGATGAACACTGAAGCTTTCTTT.